These 3 T cell receptor beta chains share one sample of origin, sequenced in a study of cytomegalovirus exposure and HLA in healthy donors. The table came from immunoSEQ multiplex PCR; TCRdb's copy has only in-frame clones and leaves some out. The sample includes approximately 140,000 clones, around 88% of them seen just once. Sample: PBMCs. The receptors were gathered from a woman between 18 and 29 years old in good health and CMV-seropositive.

The CDR3 here is CASSREREGHVRIETQYF. The CDR3 coding sequence is TGTGCCAGCAGCCGAGAGCGGGAGGGCCACGTGAGAATAGAGACCCAGTACTTC. V usage is TRBV14 and J usage is TRBJ2-5, with 10 bases fitting TRBD2. This CDR3 spans 18 amino acids. Per the germline V gene, CDR1 is SGHDN and CDR2 is FVKESK. Germline trimming cut 4 bases from V and 4 bases from J; bases unmatched to any gene: 15.

V gene TRBV11-2 combines with J gene TRBJ2-5, with TRBD1 identical over 7 bases. The germline V gene encodes CDR1 SGHAT and CDR2 FQNNGV. The V segment lost 5 bases and the J segment 4 bases; nucleotides outside the gene matches: 4. CDR3 length: 13 residues. CDR3 region: CASSPTGPETQYF. CDR3 bases: TGTGCCAGCAGCCCGACAGGGCCAGAGACCCAGTACTTC.

This clone appeared a single time. The chain links TRBV10-3 to TRBJ2-3, with D possibly TRBD2 on 6 matching bases. Deletions cut 2 bases from V and 11 bases from J, with 17 bases between. The CDR3 extends over 14 amino acids. Germline lookup yields CDR1 ENHRY and CDR2 SYGVKD. The DNA of the CDR3 is TGTGCCATCAGTGAGCCTTTTCCCGGGGGTTTGCAGTATTTT. It codes for CAISEPFPGGLQYF.